This T cell receptor (beta chain) originates from a study of blood T cell repertoires in COVID-19. The CDR3 spans 13 residues. The V gene's germline CDR1 is SGHTA and CDR2 FQGNSA. The trim removed 3 bases at V and 7 bases at J, leaving 6 bases unmatched. Assay: immunoSEQ multiplex PCR; the TCRdb copy retains only in-frame clones and omits some. Among under 300,000 clones listed, about nine tenths were seen once. The TCR originated in a woman between 25 and 40 years old with active or convalescent COVID-19. The chain couples TRBV7-2 to TRBJ2-7, with 7 bases fitting TRBD1. What was sequenced was peripheral blood. The CDR3 sequence is CASSFTGAREQYF. Written as DNA, the CDR3 is TGTGCCAGCAGCTTTACAGGGGCGCGGGAGCAGTACTTC.